The present entry profiles one T cell receptor (beta chain) with its context. Per the original methods: Cell counts per sample came from amplifying reference gene primers. TCRdb keeps only in-frame clones here, not all; method: immunoSEQ multiplex PCR. V and J calls and clone size are as listed in that table; D and trimming were resolved from the DNA. The sample lists some 170,000 clones; 82% were seen once. CDR1 and CDR2 from the germline V gene are SNHLY and FYNNEI. The CDR3 length is 15 residues. V shed 4 bases, J shed 3 bases, and the junction held 2 bases outside the gene matches. The sample is drawn from a study of blood T cell repertoires in COVID-19. Overall study context: The United States, Italy and Spain were the sources of the acute and convalescent COVID-19 samples. The cDNA or gDNA used as material had been derived from T cells, B-cell-depleted T cells, or PBMCs.

J is TRBJ2-5 and V is TRBV2; 13 bases line up with TRBD2. What was sequenced was peripheral blood. The source of this sequence is a woman in her 70s with acute or convalescent COVID-19. CDR3 loop: CASSGLAGGKETQYF. CDR3 in DNA: TGTGCCAGCAGTGGACTAGCGGGGGGCAAAGAGACCCAGTACTTC.